These T cell receptor beta chains were read from a single sample in a study of blood T cell repertoires in COVID-19. Clones were sequenced by immunoSEQ multiplex PCR, and TCRdb holds only the in-frame ones, with some missing. This sample has about 320,000 clones, with approximately 88% found just once. Sequences were obtained from peripheral blood. The receptors here all came from a woman younger than 45 with COVID-19, enrolled during active disease. Each CDR3 is given with its conserved first and last residue. The D gene is left open where the match is weak. Clone size appears in some rows only: once, few, many, or a class for an expanded clone.

D: TRBD1
length: 15
size: -
J: TRBJ1-3
V: TRBV7-2
DNA: TGTGCCAGCAGCTTCGACAGGGGGTCTGGAAACACCATATATTTT
CDR3: CASSFDRGSGNTIYF

D: -
length: 13
size: -
J: TRBJ2-2
V: TRBV4-1
DNA: TGCGCCAGCAGCCAAACAGGCACCGGGGAGCTGTTTTTT
CDR3: CASSQTGTGELFF

D: -
length: 19
size: -
J: TRBJ2-6
V: TRBV7-8
DNA: TGTGCCAGCAGCCCCCGTTCATCGTCAGCGCCAAACGGGGCCAACGTCCTGACTTTC
CDR3: CASSPRSSSAPNGANVLTF

D: -
length: 14
size: few
J: TRBJ1-1
V: TRBV10-3
DNA: TGTGCCATCAGTGAGTTACAGATGAACACTGAAGCTTTCTTT
CDR3: CAISELQMNTEAFF

D: TRBD1
length: 14
size: -
J: TRBJ2-1
V: TRBV29-1
DNA: TGCAGCGCCGTAGGGGGCAGGCGGTACGATGAGCAGTTCTTC
CDR3: CSAVGGRRYDEQFF

D: -
length: 14
size: -
J: TRBJ2-1
V: TRBV11-3
DNA: TGTGCCAGCAGCTTAGAGGGGAGTTACAATGAGCAGTTCTTC
CDR3: CASSLEGSYNEQFF

D: -
length: 13
size: -
J: TRBJ2-3
V: TRBV3-1/TRBV3-2
DNA: TGTGCCAGCAGCCCGACTTATACAGATACGCAGTATTTT
CDR3: CASSPTYTDTQYF

D: TRBD1
length: 14
size: -
J: TRBJ1-2
V: TRBV2
DNA: TGTGCCAGCAGAGGCGTAAGGGGGCGCCCTGGCTACACCTTC
CDR3: CASRGVRGRPGYTF

D: -
length: 13
size: -
J: TRBJ1-5
V: TRBV19
DNA: TGTGCCAGTAGTATCCAGATCAATCAGCCCCAGCATTTT
CDR3: CASSIQINQPQHF

D: -
length: 13
size: -
J: TRBJ1-3
V: TRBV27
DNA: TGTGCCACCCGGACAGACTCTGGAAACACCATATATTTT
CDR3: CATRTDSGNTIYF

D: -
length: 11
size: -
J: TRBJ2-1
V: TRBV19
DNA: TGTGCCAGTAGCGGACATGTTGAGCAGTTCTTC
CDR3: CASSGHVEQFF

D: -
length: 12
size: -
J: TRBJ2-2
V: TRBV18
DNA: TGTGCCAGCTCACTATTCACCGGGGAGCTGTTTTTT
CDR3: CASSLFTGELFF

D: -
length: 13
size: -
J: TRBJ2-2
V: TRBV3-1/TRBV3-2
DNA: TGTGCCAGCAGCCAAGGTCCAACCGGGGAGCTGTTTTTT
CDR3: CASSQGPTGELFF

D: -
length: 14
size: -
J: TRBJ1-1
V: TRBV6-5
DNA: TGTGCCAGCAGAACAGGGCTCAGGAAAACTGAAGCTTTCTTT
CDR3: CASRTGLRKTEAFF

D: -
length: 12
size: -
J: TRBJ1-2
V: TRBV5-1
DNA: TGCGCCAGCAGCGGGGCCCACTATGGCTACACCTTC
CDR3: CASSGAHYGYTF

D: -
length: 14
size: few
J: TRBJ1-6
V: TRBV4-2
DNA: TGTGCCAGCAGCCAAGACCAGGCGAATTCACCCCTCCACTTT
CDR3: CASSQDQANSPLHF

D: -
length: 17
size: -
J: TRBJ1-3
V: TRBV5-6
DNA: TGTGCCAGCAGCTTGAGGGGCAGGATGAGCTCTGGAAACACCATATATTTT
CDR3: CASSLRGRMSSGNTIYF

D: -
length: 15
size: -
J: TRBJ1-1
V: TRBV6-2/TRBV6-3
DNA: TGTGCCAGCAGTTACTGGTTCAGGGCCGACTCCGAAGCTTTCTTT
CDR3: CASSYWFRADSEAFF

D: -
length: 15
size: -
J: TRBJ1-2
V: TRBV21-1
DNA: TGTGCCAGCAGCTTAAGAAAGGGAGCTAACTATGGCTACACCTTC
CDR3: CASSLRKGANYGYTF

D: -
length: 14
size: few
J: TRBJ1-4
V: TRBV5-5
DNA: TGTGCCAGCAGCCAACCAGGGGTGGGGGAAAAACTGTTTTTT
CDR3: CASSQPGVGEKLFF

D: -
length: 14
size: few
J: TRBJ1-2
V: TRBV28
DNA: TGTGCCAGCAGTTTAACCCTCGGGGGCTATGGCTACACCTTC
CDR3: CASSLTLGGYGYTF

D: -
length: 15
size: -
J: TRBJ1-2
V: TRBV4-1
DNA: TGCGCCAGCAGCCAAGAAGTAACACAGGGAAGTGGCTACACCTTC
CDR3: CASSQEVTQGSGYTF

D: -
length: 14
size: -
J: TRBJ1-2
V: TRBV18
DNA: TGTGCCAGCTCACCAGAGGGTTTTAAGGAGGGCTACACCTTC
CDR3: CASSPEGFKEGYTF

D: -
length: 18
size: -
J: TRBJ1-5
V: TRBV4-1
DNA: TGCGCCAGCAGCCAAGCTGGAGGGGAATATTCCGATTATCAGCCCCAGCATTTT
CDR3: CASSQAGGEYSDYQPQHF

D: -
length: 14
size: few
J: TRBJ1-2
V: TRBV6-5
DNA: TGTGCCAGCACCTTGGGAGAACAGGGCTATGGCTACACCTTC
CDR3: CASTLGEQGYGYTF

D: -
length: 15
size: few
J: TRBJ2-2
V: TRBV7-3
DNA: TGTGCCAGCAGCTTAACCGGCAGGAGGGCCGGGGAGCTGTTTTTT
CDR3: CASSLTGRRAGELFF

D: TRBD2
length: 17
size: -
J: TRBJ2-2
V: TRBV4-2
DNA: TGTGCCAGCAGCCAGTCGGGAGAAGGGAGGGACACCGGGGAGCTGTTTTTT
CDR3: CASSQSGEGRDTGELFF

D: -
length: 14
size: -
J: TRBJ1-2
V: TRBV5-5
DNA: TGTGCCAGCAGCGCGGGGGACCCTAACTATGGCTACACCTTC
CDR3: CASSAGDPNYGYTF

D: -
length: 13
size: -
J: TRBJ2-7
V: TRBV4-3
DNA: TGCGCCAGCAGCCAAGGGACACATTACGAGCAGTACTTC
CDR3: CASSQGTHYEQYF

D: TRBD1
length: 15
size: -
J: TRBJ1-5
V: TRBV30
DNA: TGTGCCTGGAGTGTAGGTTGGACAGGGGAACAGCCCCAGCATTTT
CDR3: CAWSVGWTGEQPQHF

D: TRBD1
length: 16
size: -
J: TRBJ1-5
V: TRBV6-5
DNA: TGTGCCAGCAGTCACTCCGACAGGGGGCTCCATCAGCCCCAGCATTTT
CDR3: CASSHSDRGLHQPQHF

D: TRBD2
length: 16
size: -
J: TRBJ2-5
V: TRBV7-2
DNA: TGTGCCAGCAGCGCAAGACTAGCGGGGGAGGGGGAGACCCAGTACTTC
CDR3: CASSARLAGEGETQYF

D: -
length: 15
size: few
J: TRBJ1-2
V: TRBV6-5
DNA: TGTGCCAGCAGGGAGAGACAGGACAATAACTATGGCTACACCTTC
CDR3: CASRERQDNNYGYTF

D: TRBD2
length: 15
size: -
J: TRBJ2-7
V: TRBV4-2
DNA: TGTGCCGGCAGCCCGACTAGCGGGGGGGCCCGGGAGCAGTACTTC
CDR3: CAGSPTSGGAREQYF

D: -
length: 14
size: -
J: TRBJ1-5
V: TRBV24-1
DNA: TGTGCCACCGACCGGAGTCCGAGCAATCAGCCCCAGCATTTT
CDR3: CATDRSPSNQPQHF

D: TRBD1
length: 16
size: -
J: TRBJ2-5
V: TRBV18
DNA: TGTGCCAGCTCACCAGGGCCAACAGGGGGTCAAGAGACCCAGTACTTC
CDR3: CASSPGPTGGQETQYF

D: -
length: 17
size: many
J: TRBJ2-1
V: TRBV3-1/TRBV3-2
DNA: TGTGCCAGCAGCCATCCCGCGCCCCTCGTAGAGGCGAATGAGCAGTTCTTC
CDR3: CASSHPAPLVEANEQFF

D: -
length: 12
size: -
J: TRBJ1-2
V: TRBV7-2
DNA: TGTGCCAGCAGGGACTCAGGGGATGGCTACACCTTC
CDR3: CASRDSGDGYTF

D: -
length: 12
size: -
J: TRBJ2-7
V: TRBV29-1
DNA: TGCAGCGTTGAAGACAAGCCCTACGAGCAGTACTTC
CDR3: CSVEDKPYEQYF

D: -
length: 13
size: -
J: TRBJ1-5
V: TRBV7-2
DNA: TGTGCCAGCAGCATGTGGGACACGCAGCCCCAGCATTTT
CDR3: CASSMWDTQPQHF

D: -
length: 14
size: -
J: TRBJ1-5
V: TRBV25-1
DNA: TGTGCCAGCAGTGAACCAGGGGCAAATCAGCCCCAGCATTTT
CDR3: CASSEPGANQPQHF

D: -
length: 13
size: once
J: TRBJ1-6
V: TRBV2
DNA: TGTGCCACCACAGGCGGTCGGAATTCACCCCTCCACTTT
CDR3: CATTGGRNSPLHF

D: -
length: 8
size: once
J: TRBJ2-4
V: TRBV29-1
DNA: TGCACCCACCTAGGATTAAACTTC
CDR3: CTHLGLNF

D: TRBD1
length: 17
size: few
J: TRBJ1-6
V: TRBV7-7
DNA: TGTGCTAGCTATGGGACAGGCGTAGACTCCTATAATTCACCCCTCCACTTT
CDR3: CASYGTGVDSYNSPLHF

D: -
length: 15
size: -
J: TRBJ2-1
V: TRBV28
DNA: TGTGCCAGCAGTTTACTTACAGGGTGGGTCAATGAGCAGTTCTTC
CDR3: CASSLLTGWVNEQFF